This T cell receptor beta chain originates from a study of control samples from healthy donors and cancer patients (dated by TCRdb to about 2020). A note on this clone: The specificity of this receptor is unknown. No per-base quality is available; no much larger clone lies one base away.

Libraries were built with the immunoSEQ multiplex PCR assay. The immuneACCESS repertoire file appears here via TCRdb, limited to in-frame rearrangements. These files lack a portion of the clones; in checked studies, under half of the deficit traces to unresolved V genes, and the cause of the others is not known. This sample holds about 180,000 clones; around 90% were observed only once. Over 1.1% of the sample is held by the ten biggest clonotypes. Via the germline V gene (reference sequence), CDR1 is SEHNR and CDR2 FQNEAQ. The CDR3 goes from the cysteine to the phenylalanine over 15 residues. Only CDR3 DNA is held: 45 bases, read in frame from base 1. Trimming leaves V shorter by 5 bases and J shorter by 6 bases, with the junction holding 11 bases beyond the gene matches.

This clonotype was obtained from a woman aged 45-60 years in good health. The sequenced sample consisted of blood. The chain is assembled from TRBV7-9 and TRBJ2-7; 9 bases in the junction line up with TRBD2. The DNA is TGTGCCAGCAGCACTCCTAGCGGGGCAGGGGCCGAGCAGTACTTC. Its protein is CASSTPSGAGAEQYF.